These 23 T cell receptor beta chains share one sample of origin, sequenced in a study of T cell responses to AZD1222 COVID-19 vaccine. Some clones are missing from TCRdb's copy, which holds only in-frame ones; the method was immunoSEQ multiplex PCR. The sample consists of around 100,000 clones, just under 90% of them appearing once. This specimen consisted of peripheral blood, obtained on day 0 of AZD1222 vaccination. These TCRs come from an adult in good health.

This chain joins TRBV7-7 and TRBJ2-5; D is unclear. The germline CDR1 and CDR2 sequences are SSHAT and FNYEAQ (reference sequence). There are 13 residues in the CDR3. Trimming took off 3 bases at V and 0 bases at J, with 5 bases between the two ends. DNA of the CDR3: TGTGCCAGCAGCTTCGTGAACCAAGAGACCCAGTACTTC. As protein: CASSFVNQETQYF.

The chain carries TRBV4-1 and TRBJ1-4; a possible D gene is TRBD1 (5 bases). The V gene's germline CDR1 is MGHRA and CDR2 YSYEKL. V was cut by 3 bases and J by 7 bases, with 18 bases left in between. This CDR3 is built from 16 residues. As DNA, the CDR3 is TGCGCCAGCAGCCAGGACCCCGGGGCTAGGGGTGAAAAACTGTTTTTT. Translated: CASSQDPGARGEKLFF.

The chain carries TRBV6-5 and TRBJ1-2; 8 bases line up with TRBD1. The V gene end was trimmed by 0 bases and the J gene end by 8 bases; junction bases not matched to a gene: 8. Germline V gene lookup returns CDR1 MNHEY and CDR2 SVGAGI. The CDR3 length is 15 residues. In DNA, the CDR3 is TGTGCCAGCAGTTACTCGAAACAGGGGGGTAGGGGCTACACCTTC. Encoded protein: CASSYSKQGGRGYTF.

This chain links TRBV7-9 with TRBJ2-7; 10 bases align to TRBD1. Germline trimming cut 3 bases from V and 4 bases from J; bases unmatched to any gene: 9. This CDR3 region has 16 residues. Germline CDR1 SEHNR, CDR2 FQNEAQ (reference sequence). CDR3 amino acids: CASSFAPDRGSYEQYF. The CDR3 nucleotides are TGTGCCAGCAGCTTCGCACCGGACAGGGGGAGTTACGAGCAGTACTTC.

A remark on this clone: In the same sample, other DNA sequences code for this CDR3. The rearrangement links TRBV28 to TRBJ1-2; 7 bases align to TRBD1. Germline CDR1 is MDHEN and CDR2 is SYDVKM. V shed 4 bases and J 4 bases; nucleotides not matched to a gene: 6. CDR3 length equals 14 residues. The CDR3 spells CASSSPQGTYGYTF. The CDR3 DNA sequence: TGTGCCAGCAGTTCGCCACAGGGGACCTATGGCTACACCTTC.

This clone has more than one count but fewer than ten. The chain has TRBV12-3 or TRBV12-4 and TRBJ2-7; no reliable D call. The V end was cut by 2 bases, the J end by 6 bases, with 5 bases between. This CDR3 region has 11 residues. This chain's CDR3 is CASSLWGEQYF. CDR3 DNA sequence: TGTGCCAGCAGTTTATGGGGCGAGCAGTACTTC.

The V call is TRBV12-3 or TRBV12-4, the J call TRBJ2-2; a weak D match, TRBD2 (6 bases). The CDR3 contains 13 residues. CDR3 in DNA: TGTGCTTCGGGGGACTCTAACACCGGGGAGCTGTTTTTT. The encoded protein is CASGDSNTGELFF.

This clone was recorded once. DNA of the CDR3: TGTGCCAGCAGTTACGCCAGCGGGAGGGCCGAGCAGTACTTC. It is translated as CASSYASGRAEQYF. The rearrangement links TRBV6-2 or TRBV6-3 to TRBJ2-7; 10 bases fit TRBD2. Germline CDR1 MNHEY, CDR2 SVGEGT. This CDR3 contains 14 residues. Unmatched junction bases numbered 4, after V lost 2 bases and J lost 6 bases.

The V call is TRBV11-2, the J call TRBJ2-7, with 7 bases fitting TRBD2. V lost 5 bases to trimming and J lost 1 base; unmatched junction nucleotides: 11. Germline V gives CDR1 SGHAT, CDR2 FQNNGV. The CDR3 is 16 residues long. The CDR3 DNA reads TGTGCCAGCAGCAGCCGCCGAGGGAGGGGATCCTACGAGCAGTACTTC. It yields the protein CASSSRRGRGSYEQYF.

This clone was detected only a few times. The chain employs TRBV5-1 and TRBJ1-1; D is ambiguous. V shed 0 bases and J shed 5 bases, with 11 bases lying between them. The CDR3 spans 14 residues. CDR1 SGHRS and CDR2 YFSETQ come from the germline V gene. The CDR3 DNA reads TGCGCCAGCAGCTTGGGATCGGGAGCTACTGAAGCTTTCTTT. Its translation is CASSLGSGATEAFF. The entire variable domain, with the rest obtained from reference TRBV5-1 and TRBJ1-1, is as follows: KAGVTQTPRYLIKTRGQQVTLSCSPISGHRSVSWYQQTPGQGLQFLFEYFSETQRNKGNFPGRFSGRQFSNSRSEMNVSTLELGDSALYLCASSLGSGATEAFFGQGTRLTVV.

The V gene is TRBV18, the J gene TRBJ1-3; TRBD1 matches 8 bases. This CDR3 has 15 amino acids. Per germline, CDR1 KGHSH and CDR2 LQKENI. The V gene end was trimmed by 3 bases and the J gene end by 2 bases; junction bases not matched to a gene: 3. The CDR3 loop is CASSPRQGPGNTIYF. Written as DNA, the CDR3 is TGTGCCAGCTCACCTCGACAGGGGCCTGGAAACACCATATATTTT. The entire variable domain, with the rest obtained from reference TRBV18 and TRBJ1-3, is as follows: NAGVMQNPRHLVRRRGQEARLRCSPMKGHSHVYWYRQLPEEGLKFMVYLQKENIIDESGMPKERFSAEFPKEGPSILRIQQVVRGDSAAYFCASSPRQGPGNTIYFGEGSWLTVV.

The chain employs TRBV15 and TRBJ1-2; D gene uncertain. V was trimmed by 0 bases and J by 8 bases, leaving 13 bases between them. The CDR3 has 14 residues. CDR1 is LNHNV, CDR2 YYDKDF, per germline (reference sequence). The CDR3 DNA reads as TGTGCCACCAGCAGAGATGAGACTCCTCGGGGCTACACCTTC. Protein sequence: CATSRDETPRGYTF.

The chain employs TRBV6-5 and TRBJ2-1, with a weak D call TRBD2 (7 bases). The CDR3 is 15 amino acids. Per germline, CDR1 MNHEY and CDR2 SVGAGI. The V end lost 7 bases, the J end lost 9 bases, and 22 bases lay between the germline ends. The CDR3 region is CASIQGRGGAREQFF. CDR3 in DNA: TGTGCCAGCATTCAAGGGAGGGGGGGGGCCCGTGAGCAGTTCTTC.

V usage is TRBV12-3 or TRBV12-4 and J usage is TRBJ1-5; no reliable D call. V was clipped by 4 bases and J by 7 bases, with 8 bases between them. This CDR3 has 12 amino acids. In DNA form, the CDR3 reads TGTGCCAGCAGTTCGGGAGAACAGCCCCAGCATTTT. Its translation: CASSSGEQPQHF.

V and J are TRBV29-1 and TRBJ1-2; D call uncertain. Trimming removed 2 bases at V and 6 bases at J, with 13 bases between. Per germline, CDR1 SQVTM and CDR2 ANQGSEA. The CDR3 is made up of 13 amino acids. CDR3 sequence reads: CSVESAIPNGYTF. Written as DNA, the CDR3 is TGCAGCGTTGAATCGGCGATTCCAAATGGCTACACCTTC.

The chain employs TRBV6-5 and TRBJ1-1; 8 bases are a match to TRBD1. The CDR3 is 14 amino acids. With 6 bases clipped from V and 2 bases from J, the junction kept 5 bases outside the gene matches. The germline gives CDR1 MNHEY, CDR2 SVGAGI. The DNA for the CDR3 is TGTGCCAGCAGACGGACAGGGCTTAACACTGAAGCTTTCTTT. This sequence encodes CASRRTGLNTEAFF.

J is TRBJ1-2 and V is TRBV12-3 or TRBV12-4, with D maybe TRBD1 (6 bases). This CDR3 comprises 13 residues. V lost 3 bases to trimming and J lost 6 bases, with 11 bases between them. In nucleotides, the CDR3 is TGTGCCAGCAGTTTTGGGGGGGCTAATGGCTACACCTTC. It is translated as CASSFGGANGYTF.

The chain combines TRBV7-9 with TRBJ2-4, with a tentative D call TRBD1 (7 bases). The length of the CDR3 is 15 residues. V lost 3 bases and J 1 base, leaving 10 bases between the germline ends. Germline values: CDR1 SEHNR, CDR2 FQNEAQ (reference sequence). The CDR3 sequence is CASSFRGEAKNIQYF. Here the CDR3 DNA reads TGTGCCAGCAGCTTCAGGGGGGAGGCCAAAAACATTCAGTACTTC.

This clone has more than one count but fewer than ten. V and J are TRBV10-3 and TRBJ2-5; D is unclear. CDR3 length: 13 residues. The V and J ends lost 2 bases and 2 bases respectively, with 6 bases between them. Germline V gene data show CDR1 as ENHRY and CDR2 as SYGVKD. The chain's CDR3 is CAISEAGQETQYF. CDR3 in DNA: TGTGCCATCAGTGAGGCAGGACAAGAGACCCAGTACTTC.

The V gene is TRBV19, the J gene TRBJ2-7; TRBD1 is a possible D gene (6 bases). Trimming cost V 10 bases and J 7 bases, with 20 bases left between them. The germline V gene has CDR1 LNHDA and CDR2 SQIVND (reference sequence). This CDR3 comprises 13 residues. The CDR3 region is CATRAGALGEQYF. CDR3 coding DNA: TGTGCCACCCGGGCAGGGGCCTTGGGGGAGCAGTACTTC.

The chain combines TRBV2 with TRBJ1-2, with D tentatively TRBD1 (6 bases). The CDR3 loop spans 17 amino acids. Germline V gene lookup returns CDR1 SNHLY and CDR2 FYNNEI. Trimming took 7 bases from V and 6 from J, leaving 27 bases between them. As DNA, the CDR3 is TGTGCCAGCATTCGTGATTACCCGATTGGACAGTTGGATGGCTACACCTTC. This codes for CASIRDYPIGQLDGYTF.

This chain uses TRBV15 with TRBJ2-7; D call uncertain. Trimming removed 1 base at V and 0 bases at J, with 4 bases between. The CDR3 length is 13 residues. Germline CDR1 LNHNV, CDR2 YYDKDF (reference sequence). CDR3 loop: CATSRVASYEQYF. In nucleotides, the CDR3 is TGTGCCACCAGCAGAGTGGCCTCCTACGAGCAGTACTTC. Looking up the rest from reference TRBV15 and TRBJ2-7 gives the full variable domain: DAMVIQNPRYQVTQFGKPVTLSCSQTLNHNVMYWYQQKSSQAPKLLFHYYDKDFNNEADTPDNFQSRRPNTSFCFLDIRSPGLGDTAMYLCATSRVASYEQYFGPGTRLTVT.

CDR3 sequence (DNA): TGTGCCAGCAGTTACTCTAGGCAGGACGGCTACACCTTC. It encodes CASSYSRQDGYTF. The genes are TRBV6-5 and TRBJ1-2; D gene unclear. Germline CDR1 MNHEY, CDR2 SVGAGI. The ends were cut back, 0 bases at V and 8 bases at J, with 10 bases in the middle. CDR3 length: 13 residues.